This T cell receptor beta chain was profiled in a study of tumor and adjacent non-tumor tissue in lung cancer. This sample's RNA came from whole unsorted tissue. This clonotype was detected only a few times. Its antigen is currently unknown. The junction shows a germline mismatch at one end, possibly a read error. Study-level points and caveats: Tumor repertoires had a smaller top 100 clone share than normal lung.

The library came from three nested PCR rounds adapted from ARM-PCR protocols. Via MiXCR, TCRdb re-called the multiplex PCR reads, giving one row per CDR3 protein. The sample lists 65,000 to 70,000 distinct CDR3 sequences; approximately 63% were seen once. Sequencing input: lung tumor tissue. The sequence was obtained from a man between 50 and 59 years old with non-small cell lung cancer.

DNA of the CDR3: TGTGCTAGCAGTTCCTTGACTAGCGGGAGATGCTACGAGCAGTACTTC. This gives the protein CASSSLTSGRCYEQYF. The gene calls are TRBV28 and TRBJ2-7, with 12 nucleotides matching TRBD2. CDR1 and CDR2 (germline): MDHEN, SYDVKM. The length of the CDR3 is 16 residues.